This T cell receptor beta chain was identified in a study of blood T cell repertoires in COVID-19. Study summary: The samples span acute and convalescent COVID-19 from the United States, Italy and Spain. From T cells, B-cell-depleted T cells, or PBMCs came the material, which was cDNA or gDNA.

In the study's own analysis: Nucleated cell counts were estimated from reference gene primer amplification. Repertoires were generated with immunoSEQ multiplex PCR, while TCRdb's copy carries only in-frame clones and drops some. V, J and clone size reflect that table, while D and trimming were determined from the DNA. The sample yields about 47,000 clones, about 81% seen once. Sequencing input: peripheral blood. This TCR was recovered from a human donor with acute or convalescent COVID-19. The donor label of this sample is uncertain.

CDR3 bases: TGTGCCAGCAGCCCGCTAGCCTCGACCTACAATGAGCAGTTCTTC. Translated, it gives CASSPLASTYNEQFF. The rearrangement joins TRBV3-1 (or the pseudogene TRBV3-2) to TRBJ2-1, with a weak D call TRBD2 (5 bases). The germline V gene encodes CDR1 LGHDT and CDR2 YNNKEL (reference sequence). The CDR3 totals 15 residues. With 4 bases removed from V and 2 bases from J, the gap between germline ends came to 12 bases.